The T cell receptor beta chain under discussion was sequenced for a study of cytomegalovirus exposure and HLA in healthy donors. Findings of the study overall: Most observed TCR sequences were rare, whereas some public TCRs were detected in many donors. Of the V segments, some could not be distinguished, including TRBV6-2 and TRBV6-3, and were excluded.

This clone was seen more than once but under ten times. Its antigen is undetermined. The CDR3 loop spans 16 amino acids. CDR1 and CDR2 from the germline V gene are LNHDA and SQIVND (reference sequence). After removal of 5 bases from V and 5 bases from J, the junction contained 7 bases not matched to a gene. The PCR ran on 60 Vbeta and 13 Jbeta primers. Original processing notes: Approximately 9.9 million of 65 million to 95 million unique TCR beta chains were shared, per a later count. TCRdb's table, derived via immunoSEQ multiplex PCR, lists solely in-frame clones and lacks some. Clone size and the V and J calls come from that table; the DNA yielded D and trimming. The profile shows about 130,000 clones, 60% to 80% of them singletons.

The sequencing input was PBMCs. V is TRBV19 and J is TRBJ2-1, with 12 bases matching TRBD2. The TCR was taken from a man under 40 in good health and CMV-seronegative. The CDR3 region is CASSAMGLAGNNEQFF. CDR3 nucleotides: TGTGCCAGTAGTGCCATGGGACTAGCGGGCAACAATGAGCAGTTCTTC.